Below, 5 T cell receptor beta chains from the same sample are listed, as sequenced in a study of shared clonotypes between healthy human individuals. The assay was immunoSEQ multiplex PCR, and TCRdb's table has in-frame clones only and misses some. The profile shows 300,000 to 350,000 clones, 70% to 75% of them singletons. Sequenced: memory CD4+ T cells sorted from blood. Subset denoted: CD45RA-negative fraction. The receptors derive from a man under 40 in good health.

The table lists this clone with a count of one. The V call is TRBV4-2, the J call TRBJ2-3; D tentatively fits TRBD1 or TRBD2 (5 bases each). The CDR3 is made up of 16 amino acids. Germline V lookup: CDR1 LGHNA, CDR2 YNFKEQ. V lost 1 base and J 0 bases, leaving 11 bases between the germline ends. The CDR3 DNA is TGTGCCAGCAGCCAAGGGACGTGGGGGAGCACAGATACGCAGTATTTT. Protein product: CASSQGTWGSTDTQYF.

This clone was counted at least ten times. The CDR3 sequence is CASSLDGGRAYNEQFF. CDR3 coding DNA: TGCGCCAGCAGCTTGGACGGGGGAAGAGCCTACAATGAGCAGTTCTTC. This chain joins TRBV5-1 and TRBJ2-1; perhaps TRBD2 as D (6 bases). CDR1 is SGHRS, CDR2 YFSETQ, per germline. Deletions cut 0 bases from V and 2 bases from J, with 12 bases between. CDR3 size: 16 residues.

CDR3 DNA sequence: TGTGCCAGCAGTTTATATCTGGGCACCAACACCGGGGAGCTGTTTTTT. Protein sequence: CASSLYLGTNTGELFF. This chain joins TRBV27 and TRBJ2-2; D is ambiguous. The length of the CDR3 is 16 residues. Germline V CDR1 and CDR2: MNHEY, SMNVEV (reference sequence). The ends were cut back, 1 base at V and 2 bases at J, with 11 bases in the middle.

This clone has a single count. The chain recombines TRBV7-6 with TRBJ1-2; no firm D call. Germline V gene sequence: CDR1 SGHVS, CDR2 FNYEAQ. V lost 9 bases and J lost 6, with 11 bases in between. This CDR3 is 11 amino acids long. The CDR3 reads CASREYDGYTF. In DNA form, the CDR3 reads TGTGCCAGTAGGGAATACGATGGCTACACCTTC.

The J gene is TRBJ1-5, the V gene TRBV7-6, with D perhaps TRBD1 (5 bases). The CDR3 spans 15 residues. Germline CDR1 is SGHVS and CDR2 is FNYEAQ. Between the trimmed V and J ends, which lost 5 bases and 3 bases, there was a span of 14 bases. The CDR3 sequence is CASSPGEGFNQPQHF. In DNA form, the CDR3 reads TGTGCCAGCAGCCCAGGTGAGGGGTTCAATCAGCCCCAGCATTTT.